This T cell receptor (beta chain) appears in the sequencing data of a study of blood T cell repertoires in COVID-19. Study as a whole: Some COVID-19 samples were acute and others convalescent; all came from the United States, Italy and Spain. From T cells, B-cell-depleted T cells, or PBMCs came the material, which was cDNA or gDNA.

Per the original data handling: The authors estimated nucleated cell counts from reference gene primer amplification. This table comes from immunoSEQ multiplex PCR, and its TCRdb copy is limited to in-frame clones, with some not included. Clonal size and the V and J genes are those of that table, whereas D and trimming came from the DNA. The table shows around 100,000 clones, with around 83% occurring only once. CDR1 is LGHDT and CDR2 is YNNKEL in the germline V gene (reference sequence). The CDR3 loop spans 13 amino acids. Deletions cut 2 bases from V and 3 bases from J, with 5 bases between. This receptor was taken from a man in his 70s with acute or convalescent COVID-19. Input material: peripheral blood. This chain uses TRBV3-1 (or the pseudogene TRBV3-2) with TRBJ1-5; D gene unclear. CDR3 protein: CASSQTVNQPQHF. The CDR3, as DNA: TGTGCCAGCAGCCAAACAGTCAATCAGCCCCAGCATTTT.